This record concerns one T cell receptor beta chain sequence. The V gene's germline CDR1 is SEHNR and CDR2 FQNEAQ (reference sequence). After removal of 3 bases from V and 10 bases from J, the junction contained 15 bases not matched to a gene. CDR3 length: 16 amino acids. The data were taken from a study of OX40 agonist ivuxolimab in advanced cancers. Study-wide background: At doses from 0.01 to 10 mg/kg, patients were given intravenous ivuxolimab every 2 weeks.

Sequencing used immunoSEQ multiplex PCR; TCRdb keeps in-frame clones, though not all of them. The data contain tens of thousands of clones, roughly nine tenths of them singletons. This chain uses TRBV7-9 with TRBJ2-1; 7 bases agree with TRBD2. Sequences were derived from CD4+ or CD8+ T cells sorted from blood, sampled in a trial of the OX40 agonist ivuxolimab. The TCR sequence derives from an adult with an advanced solid tumor such as melanoma, head and neck, liver or kidney cancer. In nucleotides, the CDR3 is TGTGCCAGCAGCTTTACTTTGGGACTAAGCATGATGGAGCAGTTCTTC. It is translated as CASSFTLGLSMMEQFF.